The present T cell receptor beta chain was sequenced within a study of T cell repertoires in cytomegalovirus infection. Regarding this clonotype: What it binds is not known.

A single record per CDR3 protein comes from TCRdb applying MiXCR to the reads. This sample carries 100,000 to 150,000 distinct CDR3 sequences, roughly 25% of them seen once, and the ten largest clones take about a third. The CDR3 has 15 amino acids. The germline V gene encodes CDR1 SGHNT and CDR2 YYREEE (reference sequence). Losses at the gene ends were 4 bases for V and 5 bases for J; bases not matched to a gene: 5. The origin of this receptor is a human donor in good health (CMV status not recorded). Some clones in this sample may be carry-over from other donors' samples. The specimen sequenced was PBMCs, sequenced either directly or after in vitro stimulation (not recorded which). The J gene is TRBJ2-2, the V gene TRBV5-4, with 10 bases that match TRBD2. The CDR3: CASSRGLAETGELFF. The CDR3 nucleotides read TGTGCCAGCAGCCGCGGACTAGCGGAAACCGGGGAGCTGTTTTTT.